This T cell receptor beta chain was documented in a study of blood T cell repertoires in COVID-19. Study context: Donors in the United States, Italy and Spain gave samples during acute or convalescent COVID-19.

Germline-derived CDR1 and CDR2 are SGDLS and YYNGEE. Trimming removed 0 bases at V and 5 bases at J, with 9 bases between. CDR3 length equals 14 residues. Original analysis: Researchers report that nucleated cell counts were estimated from reference gene primer amplification. Clones were sequenced by immunoSEQ multiplex PCR, and TCRdb holds only the in-frame ones, with some missing. Clone size and V and J calls were adopted from that table, with D and trimming inferred from the DNA. Seen here are some 200,000 clones, about 85% observed once, and the top ten hold about an eighth. Material for sequencing was peripheral blood. The rearrangement uses TRBV9 and TRBJ1-5, with a tentative D call TRBD1 (5 bases). This TCR derives from a woman aged 18-29 years who had recovered from COVID-19. Here the CDR3 reads CASSVVGGDQPQHF. For the CDR3, the DNA is TGTGCCAGCAGCGTAGTGGGAGGGGATCAGCCCCAGCATTTT.